This entry is about one T cell receptor (beta chain). Its specificity is not known. These data are taken from a study of tumor-infiltrating lymphocytes in localized non-small cell lung cancer. Sequenced by immunoSEQ multiplex PCR; TCRdb stores in-frame clones only, minus some. The sample lists approximately 16,000 clones, 35% to 55% occurring once. The germline V gene encodes CDR1 KGHSH and CDR2 LQKENI. Trimming cost V 2 bases and J 1 base, with 12 bases left between them. The CDR3 is 15 residues long. General study findings and limits: Each assay used a separate piece of the same tissue.

The V call is TRBV18, the J call TRBJ2-7, with D unclear. Sequencing input: lung tumor tissue. The receptor was isolated from a human donor with non-small cell lung cancer. The CDR3 nucleotides read TGTGCCAGCTCACCAAGCCTGGGCGGATCCTACGAGCAGTACTTC. Its protein is CASSPSLGGSYEQYF.